These 16 T cell receptor beta chains share one sample of origin, sequenced in a study of cytomegalovirus exposure and HLA in healthy donors. The repertoire was sequenced with immunoSEQ multiplex PCR; TCRdb's copy has only in-frame clones and lacks some. The sample carries around 99,000 clones, roughly 90% recorded once. Material: PBMCs. These receptors came from a young woman in good health and CMV-seronegative.

The CDR3 region has the DNA TGTGCCAGCAGTGATACGGACTACGCGAGGACCCAGTACTTC. Translated, it gives CASSDTDYARTQYF. V usage is TRBV6-6 and J usage is TRBJ2-5, with D possibly being TRBD2 (6 bases). The germline gives CDR1 MNHNY, CDR2 SVGAGI (reference sequence). CDR3 length: 14 residues. Between the trimmed V and J ends, which lost 5 bases and 7 bases, there was a span of 17 bases.

The V call is TRBV5-1, the J call TRBJ2-1, with D possibly matching TRBD2 (5 bases). This CDR3 comprises 14 residues. V was clipped by 3 bases and J by 9 bases, with 16 bases between them. CDR1 and CDR2 from the germline V gene are SGHRS and YFSETQ. The CDR3: CASSSIGVGSEQFF. DNA for the CDR3: TGCGCCAGCAGCTCTATCGGGGTGGGGAGTGAGCAGTTCTTC.

This clone was recorded once. The rearrangement joins TRBV27 to TRBJ1-4; 7 bases map to TRBD1. The CDR3 has 19 amino acids. Germline CDR1 and CDR2: MNHEY and SMNVEV (reference sequence). The trim removed 0 bases at V and 5 bases at J, leaving 15 bases unmatched. CDR3 nucleotides: TGTGCCAGCAGTTTATCGGGGCTCATGCGAGACAGGGCCAATGAAAAACTGTTTTTT. Translated: CASSLSGLMRDRANEKLFF. The variable domain in full, completed from reference TRBV27 and TRBJ1-4, reads EAQVTQNPRYLITVTGKKLTVTCSQNMNHEYMSWYRQDPGLGLRQIYYSMNVEVTDKGDVPEGYKVSRKEKRNFPLILESPSPNQTSLYFCASSLSGLMRDRANEKLFFGSGTQLSVL.

The V gene is TRBV11-2, the J gene TRBJ2-1; D is perhaps TRBD1 (5 bases). The germline CDR1 and CDR2 sequences are SGHAT and FQNNGV. The CDR3 is 12 amino acids. V lost 0 bases and J lost 12, with 9 bases in between. The CDR3 protein is CASSLDRAVQFF. In nucleotides, the CDR3 is TGTGCCAGCAGCTTAGACAGGGCAGTGCAGTTCTTC. Full variable domain (remainder filled in from reference TRBV11-2 and TRBJ2-1): EAGVAQSPRYKIIEKRQSVAFWCNPISGHATLYWYQQILGQGPKLLIQFQNNGVVDDSQLPKDRFSAERLKGVDSTLKIQPAKLEDSAVYLCASSLDRAVQFFGPGTRLTVL.

The chain employs TRBV28 and TRBJ1-2, with D possibly TRBD1 on 5 matching bases. Germline V gene data show CDR1 as MDHEN and CDR2 as SYDVKM. CDR3 length equals 13 residues. The germline V and J ends were trimmed by 5 bases and 8 bases, with 15 bases remaining between them. DNA of the CDR3: TGTGCCAGCAGTGACCAGGGCTTTCGAGGCTACACCTTC. It yields the protein CASSDQGFRGYTF.

This chain connects TRBV9 to TRBJ2-1; TRBD1 matches at 7 bases. The CDR3 is 16 residues long. The V gene's germline CDR1 is SGDLS and CDR2 YYNGEE. With 4 bases clipped from V and 4 bases from J, the junction kept 11 bases outside the gene matches. The CDR3 nucleotides are TGTGCCAGCAGCAATACCGGGACAGCAGGGTACAATGAGCAGTTCTTC. Amino acids: CASSNTGTAGYNEQFF. The complete variable domain, with remaining parts taken from reference TRBV9 and TRBJ2-1, reads DSGVTQTPKHLITATGQRVTLRCSPRSGDLSVYWYQQSLDQGLQFLIQYYNGEERAKGNILERFSAQQFPDLHSELNLSSLELGDSALYFCASSNTGTAGYNEQFFGPGTRLTVL.

This clone was seen only a few times. This chain uses TRBV7-2 with TRBJ2-1; 10 nucleotides match TRBD2. The CDR3 is 17 amino acids. J was trimmed by 0 bases and V by 5 bases; bases with no gene match: 7. CDR1 and CDR2 (germline): SGHTA, FQGNSA. The CDR3 spells CASSPNPSGGSYNEQFF. The CDR3 DNA follows: TGTGCCAGCAGCCCAAACCCTAGCGGGGGCTCCTACAATGAGCAGTTCTTC.

This clone was seen only once. This sequence joins TRBV27 and TRBJ1-1, with TRBD1 as a possible D gene (5 bases). Per germline, CDR1 MNHEY and CDR2 SMNVEV (reference sequence). The CDR3 has 15 residues. Trimming took off 5 bases at V and 9 bases at J, with 22 bases between the two ends. The chain's CDR3 is CASSRIPVSGGKAFF. DNA of the CDR3: TGTGCCAGCAGTCGCATCCCTGTCTCCGGGGGAAAAGCTTTCTTT.

This CDR3 is CASTPDRGWEQYF. CDR3 in DNA: TGTGCCAGCACACCCGACAGGGGCTGGGAGCAGTACTTC. V gene TRBV2 combines with J gene TRBJ2-7, with TRBD1 identical over 8 bases. CDR1 and CDR2 (germline): SNHLY, FYNNEI. V shed 7 bases, J shed 7 bases, and the junction held 9 bases outside the gene matches. The CDR3 covers 13 residues.

The chain links TRBV6-5 to TRBJ2-1, with D maybe TRBD2 (6 bases). Germline CDR1 and CDR2: MNHEY and SVGAGI. The CDR3 is 15 residues long. V lost 4 bases and J lost 7, with 17 bases in between. CDR3: CASSSPGGGTNEQFF. CDR3 nucleotide sequence: TGTGCCAGCAGTTCCCCGGGTGGGGGGACTAATGAGCAGTTCTTC.

V is TRBV29-1 and J is TRBJ2-1; TRBD2 matches at 9 bases. Germline CDR1 and CDR2: SQVTM and ANQGSEA. The trim removed 7 bases at V and 9 bases at J, leaving 7 bases unmatched. This CDR3 has 12 residues. The CDR3 is CSALAGAVEQFF. The CDR3 coding sequence is TGCAGCGCTTTAGCGGGAGCGGTTGAGCAGTTCTTC.

This clone appeared a few times. This chain uses TRBV2 with TRBJ1-2; D unresolved. CDR3 length: 13 residues. V lost 3 bases and J 2 bases, leaving 7 bases between the germline ends. The V gene's germline CDR1 is SNHLY and CDR2 FYNNEI. The CDR3 bases are TGTGCCAGCAGTGACGGTGTCAACTATGGCTACACCTTC. Protein: CASSDGVNYGYTF.

V and J are TRBV9 and TRBJ2-1; 10 bases match TRBD2. The CDR3 contains 14 residues. The germline V gene encodes CDR1 SGDLS and CDR2 YYNGEE. Trimming at V came to 5 bases and at J to 3 bases, leaving 2 bases not matched to a gene. The CDR3: CASSRTSGYNEQFF. In DNA form, the CDR3 reads TGTGCCAGCAGTCGGACTAGCGGCTACAATGAGCAGTTCTTC.

The chain employs TRBV9 and TRBJ2-5, with TRBD2 as a possible D gene (6 bases). The V gene lost 3 bases and the J gene lost 4 bases, with 13 bases spanning the gap. The CDR3 covers 14 residues. CDR1 SGDLS and CDR2 YYNGEE come from the germline V gene. This CDR3 is CASSARGTSETQYF. CDR3 nucleotides: TGTGCCAGCAGCGCGAGAGGGACTTCAGAGACCCAGTACTTC. The full variable domain, in which reference TRBV9 and TRBJ2-5 provide the parts outside the CDR3, is DSGVTQTPKHLITATGQRVTLRCSPRSGDLSVYWYQQSLDQGLQFLIQYYNGEERAKGNILERFSAQQFPDLHSELNLSSLELGDSALYFCASSARGTSETQYFGPGTRLLVL.

The rearrangement links TRBV29-1 to TRBJ2-5; 11 bases match TRBD2. The length of the CDR3 is 14 residues. In germline, CDR1 is SQVTM, CDR2 ANQGSEA. V lost 8 bases, J lost 0 bases, and 5 bases stayed unmatched. CDR3 bases: TGCAGCACCCGTAGCGGGAGGGACCAAGAGACCCAGTACTTC. This codes for CSTRSGRDQETQYF.

This clone showed up just once. The rearrangement links TRBV28 to TRBJ1-2; D might be TRBD1 (6 bases). Trimming pared 2 bases from V and 7 bases from J, leaving 11 bases between. This CDR3 is built from 13 residues. CDR1 and CDR2 from the germline V gene are MDHEN and SYDVKM. The chain's CDR3 is CASSLGTTGGYTF. DNA of the CDR3: TGTGCCAGCAGTTTAGGGACAACCGGTGGCTACACCTTC.